Below are 18 T cell receptor beta chains sequenced from a single sample in a study of OX40 agonist ivuxolimab in advanced cancers. Clones were sequenced by immunoSEQ multiplex PCR, and TCRdb holds only the in-frame ones, with some missing. The sample yields approximately 66,000 clones, 85% seen once. The input for sequencing was CD4+ or CD8+ T cells sorted from blood, taken in a trial of the OX40 agonist ivuxolimab. These TCRs come from an adult with an advanced solid tumor such as melanoma, head and neck, liver or kidney cancer.

In this sample, this clone turned up a few times. V is TRBV7-9 and J is TRBJ2-7, with 9 bases aligning to TRBD1. J gave up 2 bases and V 5 bases, and 4 bases lay outside the gene matches. CDR1 is SEHNR and CDR2 is FQNEAQ in the germline V gene (reference sequence). The CDR3 sequence is 14 residues long. The CDR3 sequence is CASSPDRGAYEQYF. For the CDR3, the DNA is TGTGCCAGCAGCCCGGACAGGGGAGCCTACGAGCAGTACTTC.

The rearrangement links TRBV19 to TRBJ2-1, with D unresolved. Germline assignment: CDR1 LNHDA and CDR2 SQIVND (reference sequence). Between the trimmed V and J ends, which lost 4 bases and 0 bases, there was a span of 10 bases. This CDR3 comprises 15 residues. The CDR3 sequence is CASSTGRNSYNEQFF. CDR3 sequence (DNA): TGTGCCAGTAGTACCGGACGGAACTCCTACAATGAGCAGTTCTTC. The full variable domain, its missing parts supplied by reference TRBV19 and TRBJ2-1, is DGGITQSPKYLFRKEGQNVTLSCEQNLNHDAMYWYRQDPGQGLRLIYYSQIVNDFQKGDIAEGYSVSREKKESFPLTVTSAQKNPTAFYLCASSTGRNSYNEQFFGPGTRLTVL.

V and J are TRBV27 and TRBJ2-7; 9 bases are shared with TRBD2. Trimming cost V 4 bases and J 4 bases; bases outside gene matches: 8. The CDR3 consists of 15 residues. Germline V lookup: CDR1 MNHEY, CDR2 SMNVEV (reference sequence). The DNA of the CDR3 is TGTGCCAGCAGTTCCGCTGTGACTAGCGGTTACGAGCAGTACTTC. Its translation: CASSSAVTSGYEQYF.

V is TRBV28 and J is TRBJ2-5; D is possibly TRBD2 (6 bases). The V gene lost 0 bases and the J gene lost 1 base, with 6 bases spanning the gap. The germline V gene encodes CDR1 MDHEN and CDR2 SYDVKM. The CDR3 runs to 14 residues. Written as DNA, the CDR3 is TGTGCCAGCAGTTTATGGGGGGGCCAAGAGACCCAGTACTTC. Translating gives CASSLWGGQETQYF.

The chain recombines TRBV10-1 with TRBJ2-1; 13 bases are shared with TRBD2. The CDR3 length is 16 residues. Germline trimming cut 5 bases from V and 7 bases from J; bases unmatched to any gene: 8. Germline-derived CDR1 and CDR2 are WNHNN and SYGVQD (reference sequence). Here the CDR3 DNA reads TGCGCCAGCAGTCCAAGGACTAGCGGGAGAAGGAATGAGCAGTTCTTC. Translating it yields CASSPRTSGRRNEQFF.

This clone was detected once. J is TRBJ1-1 and V is TRBV4-3, with a tentative D call TRBD1 (5 bases). Trimming took 2 bases from V and 4 from J, leaving 14 bases between them. This CDR3 spans 15 amino acids. Germline CDR1 reads LGHNA; CDR2 reads YSLEER. The chain's CDR3 is CASSQQHSRVTEAFF. The CDR3 DNA reads TGCGCCAGCAGCCAACAACACTCCAGGGTCACTGAAGCTTTCTTT.

The chain is built from TRBV5-1 and TRBJ2-3, with D perhaps being TRBD1 or TRBD2 (5 bases each). The V end was cut by 0 bases, the J end by 2 bases, with 13 bases between. This CDR3 is 16 amino acids long. CDR1 and CDR2 from the germline V gene are SGHRS and YFSETQ. The CDR3 DNA reads as TGCGCCAGCAGCTTGGGAAGGGACGGGATCACAGATACGCAGTATTTT. Amino acids: CASSLGRDGITDTQYF.

The chain couples TRBV5-1 to TRBJ1-2; 9 nucleotides agree with TRBD1. CDR1 is SGHRS, CDR2 YFSETQ, per germline. CDR3 length: 16 amino acids. V lost 4 bases and J lost 1; bases outside the gene matches: 8. The CDR3, as DNA: TGCGCCAGCAGCCCGAGGACAGGGGATGGTAACTATGGCTACACCTTC. It translates to CASSPRTGDGNYGYTF.

The chain has TRBV11-3 and TRBJ2-1, with D perhaps being TRBD1 or TRBD2 (7 bases each). The CDR3 runs to 15 residues. CDR1 is SGHNT and CDR2 is YENEEA in the germline V gene. V shed 5 bases and J shed 4 bases, with 15 bases lying between them. This CDR3 is CASSRGAGGYNEQFF. The CDR3 bases are TGTGCCAGCAGCCGGGGGGCAGGGGGTTACAATGAGCAGTTCTTC.

This chain joins TRBV27 and TRBJ2-7; 7 positions agree with TRBD1. The CDR3 contains 14 residues. Unmatched junction bases numbered 7, after V lost 3 bases and J lost 5 bases. Germline V CDR1 and CDR2: MNHEY, SMNVEV (reference sequence). DNA for the CDR3: TGTGCCAGCAGTTTTAACAGGGGAGCGGACGAGCAGTACTTC. It yields the protein CASSFNRGADEQYF.

The chain employs TRBV12-5 and TRBJ1-1; 8 nucleotides match TRBD1. CDR1 and CDR2 (germline): LGHNT, FRNRAP. V lost 5 bases and J lost 2; bases outside the gene matches: 13. This CDR3 region has 17 residues. This chain's CDR3 is CASGPRAGTGVNTEAFF. The CDR3 DNA follows: TGTGCTAGTGGTCCAAGAGCCGGGACAGGCGTTAACACTGAAGCTTTCTTT. The entire variable domain, with the rest obtained from reference TRBV12-5 and TRBJ1-1, is as follows: DARVTQTPRHKVTEMGQEVTMRCQPILGHNTVFWYRQTMMQGLELLAYFRNRAPLDDSGMPKDRFSAEMPDATLATLKIQPSEPRDSAVYFCASGPRAGTGVNTEAFFGQGTRLTVV.

This sequence joins TRBV7-2 and TRBJ2-3; perhaps TRBD1 as D (5 bases). The germline gives CDR1 SGHTA, CDR2 FQGNSA. Trimming left V 3 bases short and J 0 bases short, with 10 bases between. There are 15 residues in the CDR3. The DNA of the CDR3 is TGTGCCAGCAGCTTCAGACAGCTTAGCACAGATACGCAGTATTTT. This sequence encodes CASSFRQLSTDTQYF. The full variable domain, rest sourced from reference TRBV7-2 and TRBJ2-3, is GAGVSQSPSNKVTEKGKDVELRCDPISGHTALYWYRQSLGQGLEFLIYFQGNSAPDKSGLPSDRFSAERTGGSVSTLTIQRTQQEDSAVYLCASSFRQLSTDTQYFGPGTRLTVL.

The chain recombines TRBV10-1 with TRBJ2-7; no reliable D call. Germline CDR1 WNHNN, CDR2 SYGVQD (reference sequence). Deletions cut 0 bases from V and 4 bases from J, with 7 bases between. The CDR3 has 13 residues. Here the CDR3 DNA reads TGCGCCAGCAGTGAGTCCAGGATATACGAGCAGTACTTC. It is translated as CASSESRIYEQYF.

The V and J genes are TRBV5-4 and TRBJ1-4; possible D gene TRBD1, 5 bases. With 4 bases removed from V and 7 bases from J, the gap between germline ends came to 14 bases. Germline CDR1 SGHNT, CDR2 YYREEE (reference sequence). The CDR3 runs to 14 residues. CDR3 in amino acids: CASSLEGRGEKLFF. The CDR3 DNA reads TGTGCCAGCAGCCTCGAGGGGAGGGGTGAAAAACTGTTTTTT. The variable domain in full, with the rest retrieved from reference TRBV5-4 and TRBJ1-4, is ETGVTQSPTHLIKTRGQQVTLRCSSQSGHNTVSWYQQALGQGPQFIFQYYREEENGRGNFPPRFSGLQFPNYSSELNVNALELDDSALYLCASSLEGRGEKLFFGSGTQLSVL.

This clone has just a few counts. The chain couples TRBV5-4 to TRBJ2-2, with a possible D match to TRBD2 (6 bases). CDR1 SGHNT and CDR2 YYREEE come from the germline V gene (reference sequence). The length of the CDR3 is 16 residues. V dropped 2 bases and J dropped 5 bases, with 16 bases sitting between them. As DNA, the CDR3 is TGTGCCAGCAGCTTCGGCGGGGCGGCTGGGACCGGGGAGCTGTTTTTT. Translation gives CASSFGGAAGTGELFF.

This chain connects TRBV19 to TRBJ1-3; tentative D call: TRBD1 (5 bases). The CDR3 is made up of 14 amino acids. Trimming left V 5 bases short and J 0 bases short, with 8 bases between. Germline CDR1 and CDR2: LNHDA and SQIVND (reference sequence). The CDR3 spells CASSGTNSGNTIYF. The CDR3 DNA is TGTGCCAGTAGTGGGACCAACTCTGGAAACACCATATATTTT.

V and J are TRBV6-1 and TRBJ1-2; 7 nucleotides align to TRBD1. The CDR3 is made up of 15 amino acids. The J segment lost 6 bases and the V segment lost 2 bases, leaving 9 bases of the junction unmatched. Germline CDR1 MNHNS, CDR2 SASEGT. CDR3 sequence: CASSEYSWTGDGYTF. The CDR3 DNA reads as TGTGCCAGCAGTGAATATTCCTGGACAGGAGATGGCTACACCTTC.

The J gene is TRBJ1-1, the V gene TRBV12-2. TRBV12-2 is given as a pseudogene. This CDR3 has 12 residues. The CDR3 sequence is CASSLAGIEAFF. Here the CDR3 DNA reads TGTGCCAGCAGCTTAGCTGGTATTGAAGCTTTCTTT.